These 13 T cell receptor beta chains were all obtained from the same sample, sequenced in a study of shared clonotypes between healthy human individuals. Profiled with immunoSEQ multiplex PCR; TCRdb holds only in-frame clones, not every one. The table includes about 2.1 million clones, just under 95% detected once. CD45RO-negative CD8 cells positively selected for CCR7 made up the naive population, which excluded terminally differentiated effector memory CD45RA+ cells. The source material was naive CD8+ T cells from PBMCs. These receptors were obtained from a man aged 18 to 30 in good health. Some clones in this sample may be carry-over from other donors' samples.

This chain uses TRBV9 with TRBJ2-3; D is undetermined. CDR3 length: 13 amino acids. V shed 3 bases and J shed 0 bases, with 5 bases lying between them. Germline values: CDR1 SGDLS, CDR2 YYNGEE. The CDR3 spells CASSDLSTDTQYF. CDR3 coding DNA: TGTGCCAGCAGCGACCTGAGCACAGATACGCAGTATTTT.

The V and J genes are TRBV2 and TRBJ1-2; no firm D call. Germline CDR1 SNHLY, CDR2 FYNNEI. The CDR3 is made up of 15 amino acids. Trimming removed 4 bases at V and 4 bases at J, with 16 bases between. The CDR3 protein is CASSGRTDPSYGYTF. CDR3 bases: TGTGCCAGCAGTGGGCGGACGGACCCTTCCTATGGCTACACCTTC.

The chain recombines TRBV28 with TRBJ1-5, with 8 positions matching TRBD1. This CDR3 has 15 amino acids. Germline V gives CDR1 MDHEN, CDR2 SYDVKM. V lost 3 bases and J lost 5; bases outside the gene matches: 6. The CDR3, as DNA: TGTGCCAGCAGTTTTAGTTCAGGGGGCGATCAGCCCCAGCATTTT. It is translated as CASSFSSGGDQPQHF.

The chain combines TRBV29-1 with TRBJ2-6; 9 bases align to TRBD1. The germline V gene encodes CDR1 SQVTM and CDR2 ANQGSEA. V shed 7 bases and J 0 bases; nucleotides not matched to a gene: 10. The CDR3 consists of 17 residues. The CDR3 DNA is TGCAGCGGATACGGGACAGGGCAGAGCTCTGGGGCCAACGTCCTGACTTTC. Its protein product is CSGYGTGQSSGANVLTF.

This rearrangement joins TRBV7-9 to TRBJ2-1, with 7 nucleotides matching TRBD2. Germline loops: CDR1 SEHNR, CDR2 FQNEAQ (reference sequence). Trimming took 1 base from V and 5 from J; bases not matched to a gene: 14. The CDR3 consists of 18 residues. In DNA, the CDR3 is TGTGCCAGCAGCTTAGGGTTTTCTTTTAGCGGGCGGAACAATGAGCAGTTCTTC. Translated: CASSLGFSFSGRNNEQFF.

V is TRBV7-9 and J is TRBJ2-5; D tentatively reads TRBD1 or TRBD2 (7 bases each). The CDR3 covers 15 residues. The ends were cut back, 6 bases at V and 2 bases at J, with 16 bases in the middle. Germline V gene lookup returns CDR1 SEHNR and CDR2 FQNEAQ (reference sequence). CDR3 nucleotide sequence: TGTGCCAGCAGTTTGGGACAGCGGGGACAAGAGACCCAGTACTTC. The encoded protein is CASSLGQRGQETQYF.

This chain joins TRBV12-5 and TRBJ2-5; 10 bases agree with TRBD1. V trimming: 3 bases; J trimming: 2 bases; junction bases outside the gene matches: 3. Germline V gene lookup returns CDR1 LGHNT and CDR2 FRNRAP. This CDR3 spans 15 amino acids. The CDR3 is CASGFGQGGQETQYF. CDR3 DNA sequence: TGTGCTAGTGGTTTCGGACAGGGGGGTCAAGAGACCCAGTACTTC.

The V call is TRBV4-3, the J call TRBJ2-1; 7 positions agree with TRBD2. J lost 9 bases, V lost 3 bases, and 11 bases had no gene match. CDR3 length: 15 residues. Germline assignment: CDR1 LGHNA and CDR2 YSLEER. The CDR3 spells CASSQAKTSSLEQFF. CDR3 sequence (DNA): TGCGCCAGCAGCCAGGCCAAGACTAGCTCTCTTGAGCAGTTCTTC.

CDR3 in DNA: TGCGCCAGCAGTGCTAGGGGGGGGTACACTGAAGCTTTCTTT. It codes for CASSARGGYTEAFF. The chain combines TRBV10-1 with TRBJ1-1; D might be TRBD1 (6 bases). V lost 4 bases to trimming and J lost 3 bases, with 12 bases between them. Germline assignment: CDR1 WNHNN and CDR2 SYGVQD (reference sequence). This CDR3 spans 14 amino acids.

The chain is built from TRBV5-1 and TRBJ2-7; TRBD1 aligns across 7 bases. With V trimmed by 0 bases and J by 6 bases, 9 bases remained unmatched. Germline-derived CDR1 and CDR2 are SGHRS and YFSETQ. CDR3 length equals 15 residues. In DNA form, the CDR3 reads TGCGCCAGCAGCTTGGGGAACAGGGGCGCGGGCGAGCAGTACTTC. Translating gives CASSLGNRGAGEQYF. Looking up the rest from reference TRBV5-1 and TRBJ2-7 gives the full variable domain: KAGVTQTPRYLIKTRGQQVTLSCSPISGHRSVSWYQQTPGQGLQFLFEYFSETQRNKGNFPGRFSGRQFSNSRSEMNVSTLELGDSALYLCASSLGNRGAGEQYFGPGTRLTVT.

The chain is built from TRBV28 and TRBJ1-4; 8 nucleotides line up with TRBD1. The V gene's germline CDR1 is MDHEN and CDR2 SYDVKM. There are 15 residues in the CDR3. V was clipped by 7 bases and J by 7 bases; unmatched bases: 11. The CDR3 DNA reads TGTGCCAGCACGGAGGCAGGGGGCCAGATTGAAAAACTGTTTTTT. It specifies CASTEAGGQIEKLFF. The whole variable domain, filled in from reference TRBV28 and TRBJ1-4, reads DVKVTQSSRYLVKRTGEKVFLECVQDMDHENMFWYRQDPGLGLRLIYFSYDVKMKEKGDIPEGYSVSREKKERFSLILESASTNQTSMYLCASTEAGGQIEKLFFGSGTQLSVL.

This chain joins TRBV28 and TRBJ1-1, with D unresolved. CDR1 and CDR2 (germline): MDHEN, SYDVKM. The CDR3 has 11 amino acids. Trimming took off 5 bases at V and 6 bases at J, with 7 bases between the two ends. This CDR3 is CASSGVPEAFF. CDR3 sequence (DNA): TGTGCCAGCAGTGGTGTGCCTGAAGCTTTCTTT.

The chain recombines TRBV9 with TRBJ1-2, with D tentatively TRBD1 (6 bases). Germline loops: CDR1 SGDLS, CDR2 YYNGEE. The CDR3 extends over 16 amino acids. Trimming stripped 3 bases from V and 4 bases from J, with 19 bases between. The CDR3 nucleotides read TGTGCCAGCAGCGCCTCTCCGGGGGGCCACATCTATGGCTACACCTTC. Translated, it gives CASSASPGGHIYGYTF.